This T cell receptor beta chain was found in a study of shared T cell receptors in the human thymus. Produced via immunoSEQ multiplex PCR; TCRdb's table is partial and in-frame only. This table has more than 300,000 clones, around 93% appearing once. Germline assignment: CDR1 LGHNT and CDR2 FRNRAP. This CDR3 region has 11 residues. V was shortened by 9 bases and J by 5 bases, with 8 bases between the two germline ends. The sequence was obtained from a human donor. The sequenced sample consisted of thymocytes. This chain uses TRBV12-5 with TRBJ2-1; D is unclear. The CDR3 protein is CASPRDNEQFF. The DNA of the CDR3 is TGTGCTAGCCCCCGGGACAATGAGCAGTTCTTC.